The entry that follows covers one T cell receptor (beta chain) sequence. Antigen: not known. These data originate in a study of shared clonotypes between healthy human individuals. Study results and caveats: As a rule, naive subsets had a larger estimated richness than memory subsets. Non-shared clonotypes showed lower generation probabilities than clonotypes common to all four donors.

Trimming left V 1 base short and J 8 bases short, with 17 bases between. The CDR3 runs to 14 residues. Germline V CDR1 and CDR2: GTSNPN, SVGIG (reference sequence). Some clones are missing from TCRdb's copy, which holds only in-frame ones; the method was immunoSEQ multiplex PCR. Of roughly 2.2 million clones listed, approximately 95% were seen once; the top ten hold about 0.39%. The chain recombines TRBV30 with TRBJ1-1; TRBD1 might be the D (6 bases). What was sequenced was naive CD4+ T cells from PBMCs. The sample's subset: CD45RA+ positively selected. The receptor's source is a man between 18 and 35 years old in good health. Some clones in this sample may be carry-over from other donors' samples. The CDR3 loop reads CAWSATGATGEAFF. In DNA, the CDR3 is TGTGCCTGGAGTGCGACAGGAGCCACGGGGGAAGCTTTCTTT.